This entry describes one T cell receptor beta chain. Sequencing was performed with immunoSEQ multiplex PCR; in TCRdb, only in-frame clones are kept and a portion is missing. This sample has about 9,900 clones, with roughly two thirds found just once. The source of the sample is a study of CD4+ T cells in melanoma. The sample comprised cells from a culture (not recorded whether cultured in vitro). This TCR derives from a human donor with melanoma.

The CDR3 loop reads CASSLGAEGQGGYTF. CDR3 sequence (DNA): TGTGCCAGCAGCTTGGGGGCGGAGGGGCAGGGTGGCTACACCTTC. This chain connects TRBV7-3 to TRBJ1-2; perhaps TRBD1 as D (6 bases). Trimming took off 3 bases at V and 7 bases at J, with 18 bases between the two ends. CDR1 is SGHTA, CDR2 FQGTGA, per germline. CDR3 length equals 15 residues.